This T cell receptor (beta chain) was captured by sequencing in a study of OX40 agonist ivuxolimab in advanced cancers. Regarding the study as a whole: Antigen specificity of clonally expanded peripheral T cells was not established.

As for this clone: Its antigen remains unidentified.

Some clones are missing from TCRdb's copy, which holds only in-frame ones; the method was immunoSEQ multiplex PCR. This table holds 60,000 to 70,000 clones, 80% to 95% found once. The sequenced sample was CD4+ or CD8+ T cells sorted from blood, obtained in a trial of the OX40 agonist ivuxolimab. This clonotype originated in an adult with an advanced solid tumor such as melanoma, head and neck, liver or kidney cancer.

Here the CDR3 DNA reads TGTGCCACCAGCAGTACAGGGGCGGCCAGCTATGGCTACACCTTC. This gives the protein CATSSTGAASYGYTF. This chain uses TRBV15 with TRBJ1-2; 7 bases are shared with TRBD1. This CDR3 region has 15 residues. The V gene's germline CDR1 is LNHNV and CDR2 YYDKDF (reference sequence). With V trimmed by 3 bases and J by 4 bases, 8 bases remained unmatched.